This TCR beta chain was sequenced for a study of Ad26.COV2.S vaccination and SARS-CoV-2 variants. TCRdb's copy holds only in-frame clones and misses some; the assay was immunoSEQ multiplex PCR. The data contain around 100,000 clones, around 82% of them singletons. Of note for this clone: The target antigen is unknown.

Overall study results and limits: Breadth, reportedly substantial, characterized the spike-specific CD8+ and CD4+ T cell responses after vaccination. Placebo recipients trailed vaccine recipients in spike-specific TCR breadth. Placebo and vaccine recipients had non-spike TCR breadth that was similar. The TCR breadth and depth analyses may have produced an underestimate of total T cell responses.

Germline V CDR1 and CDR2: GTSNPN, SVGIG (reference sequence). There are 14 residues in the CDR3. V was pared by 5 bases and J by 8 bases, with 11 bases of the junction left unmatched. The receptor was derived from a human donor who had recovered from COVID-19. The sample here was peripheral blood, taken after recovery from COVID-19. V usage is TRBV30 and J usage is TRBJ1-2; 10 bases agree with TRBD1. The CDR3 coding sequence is TGTGCCTGGGAGGGGGACAGGGGAGGTGCGGGCTACACCTTC. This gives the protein CAWEGDRGGAGYTF.